These 22 T cell receptor beta chains share one sample of origin, sequenced in a study of radiotherapy plus CTLA-4 blockade in lung cancer. Data came from immunoSEQ multiplex PCR; TCRdb stores just in-frame clones and leaves some out. The sample shows approximately 95,000 clones, approximately 78% of them seen only once. Sequenced here: peripheral blood, sampled from a patient treated with radiotherapy plus ipilimumab. Receptor source: a human donor with non-small cell lung cancer who had a partial response to radiotherapy plus ipilimumab.

This clone was counted only a few times. The chain has TRBV5-8 and TRBJ1-2; D is possibly TRBD1 (5 bases). Germline assignment: CDR1 SGHTS and CDR2 YDEGEE. V was cut by 4 bases and J by 1 base, with 8 bases left in between. This CDR3 spans 13 amino acids. DNA for the CDR3: TGTGCCAGCAGCCCAAGGGGTAACTATGGCTACACCTTC. Translation: CASSPRGNYGYTF.

V gene TRBV7-9 combines with J gene TRBJ2-7; D is perhaps TRBD2 (6 bases). Trimming stripped 5 bases from V and 6 bases from J, with 11 bases between. The germline gives CDR1 SEHNR, CDR2 FQNEAQ (reference sequence). This CDR3 comprises 12 residues. CDR3 sequence: CASSRDSAEQYF. The CDR3 nucleotides are TGTGCCAGCAGCCGGGACTCTGCCGAGCAGTACTTC.

The chain has TRBV30 and TRBJ2-1, with 11 positions matching TRBD2. Germline V gene sequence: CDR1 GTSNPN, CDR2 SVGIG (reference sequence). The CDR3 has 16 residues. V dropped 0 bases and J dropped 3; count of bases not matched to a gene: 4. In nucleotides, the CDR3 is TGTGCCTGGAGTGTCCGACTAGCGGGGATCTACAATGAGCAGTTCTTC. Amino acids: CAWSVRLAGIYNEQFF.

In regard to this clone: The junction and the germline gene differ at one end; a read error may be behind it. This chain connects TRBV9 to TRBJ1-1; 9 bases match TRBD1. The CDR3 totals 14 residues. In germline, CDR1 is SGDLS, CDR2 YYNGEE. CDR3 protein: CAGSDMTGGTEAFF. The CDR3 DNA is TGTGCCGGCAGCGACATGACAGGGGGCACTGAAGCTTTCTTT. Full variable domain (remainder filled in from reference TRBV9 and TRBJ1-1): DSGVTQTPKHLITATGQRVTLRCSPRSGDLSVYWYQQSLDQGLQFLIQYYNGEERAKGNILERFSAQQFPDLHSELNLSSLELGDSALYFCAGSDMTGGTEAFFGQGTRLTVV.

The chain recombines TRBV5-1 with TRBJ1-5; D gene uncertain. The germline CDR1 and CDR2 sequences are SGHRS and YFSETQ. With 0 bases removed from V and 1 base from J, the gap between germline ends came to 8 bases. The CDR3 sequence is 15 residues long. This CDR3 is CASSLVAGSNQPQHF. The CDR3 DNA sequence: TGCGCCAGCAGCTTGGTGGCGGGAAGCAATCAGCCCCAGCATTTT.

V gene TRBV16 combines with J gene TRBJ1-2, with D hard to call. Looked up from germline, CDR1 is KGHSY and CDR2 is FQNENV. The CDR3 spans 13 residues. V was trimmed by 5 bases and J by 11 bases, leaving 18 bases between them. In DNA, the CDR3 is TGTGCCAGCAGCAAAGAAACCGCCCAGATTTACACCTTC. This translates into CASSKETAQIYTF.

The chain couples TRBV15 to TRBJ1-5; D is possibly TRBD1 (6 bases). This CDR3 comprises 16 residues. The germline CDR1 and CDR2 sequences are LNHNV and YYDKDF (reference sequence). V was shortened by 0 bases and J by 5 bases, with 14 bases between the two germline ends. Here the CDR3 DNA reads TGTGCCACCAGCAGAGAACCGGCCAGGGGCCATCAGCCCCAGCATTTT. Protein: CATSREPARGHQPQHF.

DNA of the CDR3: TGTGCCAGCAGTGAACAGGGACAGGAAGCTTTCTTT. Encoded protein: CASSEQGQEAFF. The J gene is TRBJ1-1, the V gene TRBV2; 7 bases are a match to TRBD1. The trim removed 2 bases at V and 8 bases at J, leaving 2 bases unmatched. Germline assignment: CDR1 SNHLY and CDR2 FYNNEI. The CDR3 loop spans 12 amino acids.

The rearrangement uses TRBV5-1 and TRBJ1-2; 8 bases line up with TRBD1. CDR3 length equals 16 residues. After removal of 3 bases from V and 4 bases from J, the junction contained 11 bases not matched to a gene. Germline-derived CDR1 and CDR2 are SGHRS and YFSETQ. CDR3 DNA: TGCGCCAGCAGCTCGGTTGGGACAGGCCTCAGCTATGGCTACACCTTC. Its translation is CASSSVGTGLSYGYTF.

The table lists this clone with a count of one. This chain uses TRBV7-9 with TRBJ1-2, with TRBD1 as a possible D gene (6 bases). The CDR3 covers 12 residues. V shed 8 bases and J shed 3 bases, with 10 bases lying between them. Per the germline V gene, CDR1 is SEHNR and CDR2 is FQNEAQ (reference sequence). The CDR3 protein is CASPDRHYGYTF. The CDR3 DNA reads TGTGCCAGCCCCGACAGGCACTATGGCTACACCTTC.

This clone came up a few times. This chain links TRBV5-1 with TRBJ2-3; D possibly corresponds to TRBD1 (6 bases). The CDR3 covers 13 residues. Trimming stripped 5 bases from V and 4 bases from J, with 11 bases between. In germline, CDR1 is SGHRS, CDR2 YFSETQ. In nucleotides, the CDR3 is TGCGCCAGCAGAAAGGCAGGGGCAGATACGCAGTATTTT. Residues: CASRKAGADTQYF. Supplemented by reference TRBV5-1 and TRBJ2-3, the full variable domain reads KAGVTQTPRYLIKTRGQQVTLSCSPISGHRSVSWYQQTPGQGLQFLFEYFSETQRNKGNFPGRFSGRQFSNSRSEMNVSTLELGDSALYLCASRKAGADTQYFGPGTRLTVL.

This clone was seen a handful of times. V usage is TRBV10-3 and J usage is TRBJ1-1; D is undetermined. Germline V gene sequence: CDR1 ENHRY, CDR2 SYGVKD. The CDR3 consists of 15 residues. V lost 8 bases and J lost 0, with 16 bases in between. The CDR3 here is CAISSSWALNTEAFF. The CDR3 DNA reads as TGTGCCATCTCGAGCTCTTGGGCCCTGAACACTGAAGCTTTCTTT.

V and J are TRBV30 and TRBJ2-7; 9 nucleotides line up with TRBD1. The CDR3 runs 15 residues. J lost 6 bases, V lost 4 bases, and 13 bases had no gene match. Germline CDR1 and CDR2: GTSNPN and SVGIG (reference sequence). The CDR3 loop is CAWTPLGDRGGEQYF. The DNA of the CDR3 is TGTGCCTGGACCCCCTTGGGCGACAGGGGGGGCGAGCAGTACTTC.

This clone has only one observation. The rearrangement uses TRBV11-3 and TRBJ2-3; D unresolved. The V end lost 8 bases, the J end lost 3 bases, and 12 bases lay between the germline ends. The CDR3 runs 13 residues. Germline values: CDR1 SGHNT, CDR2 YENEEA. The CDR3 loop is CASSESWTDTQYF. The CDR3 DNA is TGTGCCAGCTCTGAGAGTTGGACAGATACGCAGTATTTT. The variable domain in full, completed from reference TRBV11-3 and TRBJ2-3, reads EAGVVQSPRYKIIEKKQPVAFWCNPISGHNTLYWYLQNLGQGPELLIRYENEEAVDDSQLPKDRFSAERLKGVDSTLKIQPAELGDSAVYLCASSESWTDTQYFGPGTRLTVL.

The CDR3 protein is CASSKSGQSMNTEAFF. CDR3 DNA: TGTGCCAGCAGCAAGAGTGGACAGTCCATGAACACTGAAGCTTTCTTT. This chain joins TRBV5-5 and TRBJ1-1, with D maybe TRBD1 (6 bases). Trimming stripped 4 bases from V and 0 bases from J, with 16 bases between. CDR1 and CDR2 (germline): SGHKS, YYEKEE (reference sequence). The CDR3 is 16 residues long.

The rearrangement joins TRBV2 to TRBJ2-3, with D possibly matching TRBD1 (6 bases). The CDR3 has 13 residues. Germline CDR1 reads SNHLY; CDR2 reads FYNNEI. The V end was cut by 1 base, the J end by 10 bases, with 12 bases between. CDR3 amino acids: CASSEGAGAAQYF. The CDR3 bases are TGTGCCAGCAGTGAAGGGGCAGGGGCTGCGCAGTATTTT.

The chain uses TRBV5-6 and TRBJ2-7; no clear D. This CDR3 has 12 residues. Trimming cost V 0 bases and J 6 bases, with 7 bases left between them. CDR1 SGHDT and CDR2 YYEEEE come from the germline V gene. CDR3 protein: CASSLDGGEQYF. DNA for the CDR3: TGTGCCAGCAGCTTGGATGGCGGCGAGCAGTACTTC.

This clone was seen only a few times. The CDR3 DNA is TGTGCCAGCAGCTTCCAGACAGGACAAGAGACCCAGTACTTC. Translated: CASSFQTGQETQYF. This rearrangement joins TRBV11-2 to TRBJ2-5; D possibly corresponds to TRBD1 (6 bases). Trimming removed 3 bases from V and 2 bases from J, with 10 bases in between. CDR1 SGHAT and CDR2 FQNNGV come from the germline V gene. The CDR3 spans 14 residues.

The rearrangement joins TRBV19 to TRBJ1-1; a weak D match, TRBD1 (5 bases). CDR3 length equals 13 residues. Germline loops: CDR1 LNHDA, CDR2 SQIVND (reference sequence). Trimming left V 1 base short and J 6 bases short, with 9 bases between. As DNA, the CDR3 is TGTGCCAGTAGTATAGTACAGGCTTCTGAAGCTTTCTTT. Translating it yields CASSIVQASEAFF.

The chain has TRBV30 and TRBJ1-1, with 7 bases aligning to TRBD1. Germline loops: CDR1 GTSNPN, CDR2 SVGIG (reference sequence). Germline trimming cut 2 bases from V and 3 bases from J; bases unmatched to any gene: 3. This CDR3 region has 13 residues. The CDR3 loop reads CAWSLRGDTEAFF. DNA of the CDR3: TGTGCCTGGAGTCTCAGGGGGGACACTGAAGCTTTCTTT.

This rearrangement joins TRBV7-8 to TRBJ1-2; 7 bases match TRBD1. The CDR3 is 15 amino acids. Germline V CDR1 and CDR2: SGHVS, FQNEAQ. V shed 5 bases and J 0 bases; nucleotides not matched to a gene: 6. CDR3 sequence reads: CASSLQGVANYGYTF. The CDR3 nucleotides read TGTGCCAGCAGCCTTCAGGGGGTGGCTAACTATGGCTACACCTTC.

The V call is TRBV19, the J call TRBJ2-2; D is ambiguous. CDR1 is LNHDA and CDR2 is SQIVND in the germline V gene (reference sequence). V dropped 5 bases and J dropped 6 bases, with 7 bases sitting between them. The CDR3 length is 12 residues. DNA for the CDR3: TGTGCCAGTAGTCCCGAGCCCGGGGAGCTGTTTTTT. The encoded protein is CASSPEPGELFF. Full variable domain (rest looked up from reference TRBV19 and TRBJ2-2): DGGITQSPKYLFRKEGQNVTLSCEQNLNHDAMYWYRQDPGQGLRLIYYSQIVNDFQKGDIAEGYSVSREKKESFPLTVTSAQKNPTAFYLCASSPEPGELFFGEGSRLTVL.